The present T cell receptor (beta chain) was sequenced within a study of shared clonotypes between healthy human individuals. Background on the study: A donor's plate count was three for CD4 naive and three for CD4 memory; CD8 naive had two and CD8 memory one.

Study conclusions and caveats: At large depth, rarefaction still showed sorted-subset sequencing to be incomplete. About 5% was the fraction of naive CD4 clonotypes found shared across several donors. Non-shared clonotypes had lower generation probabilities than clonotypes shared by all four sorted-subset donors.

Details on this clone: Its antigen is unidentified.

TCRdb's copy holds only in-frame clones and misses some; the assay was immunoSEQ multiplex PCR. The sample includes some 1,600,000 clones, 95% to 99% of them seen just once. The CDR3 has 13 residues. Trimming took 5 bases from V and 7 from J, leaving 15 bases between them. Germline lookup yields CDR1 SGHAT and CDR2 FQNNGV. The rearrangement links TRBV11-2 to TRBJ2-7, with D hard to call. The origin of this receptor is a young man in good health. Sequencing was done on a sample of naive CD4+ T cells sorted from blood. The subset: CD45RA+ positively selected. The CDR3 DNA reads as TGTGCCAGCAGCCCCGCCGGCGCCGCGGAGCAGTACTTC. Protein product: CASSPAGAAEQYF.